The 26 T cell receptor beta chains below come from one sample, sequenced in a study of T cell responses to AZD1222 COVID-19 vaccine. Produced via immunoSEQ multiplex PCR; TCRdb's table is partial and in-frame only. The sample has 150,000 to 200,000 clones, roughly 93% seen once. This specimen consisted of peripheral blood, obtained on day 0 of AZD1222 vaccination. These receptors were taken from an adult in good health.

This chain uses TRBV7-9 with TRBJ2-7, with a tentative D call TRBD1 (5 bases). Germline CDR1 and CDR2: SEHNR and FQNEAQ (reference sequence). V lost 2 bases, J lost 6 bases, and 11 bases lay in between. The CDR3 has 13 amino acids. CDR3 nucleotide sequence: TGTGCCAGCAGCTTATCCCAGGGCGCCGAGCAGTACTTC. It encodes CASSLSQGAEQYF.

V and J are TRBV10-3 and TRBJ1-1; tentatively, D is TRBD1 (6 bases). Looked up from germline, CDR1 is ENHRY and CDR2 is SYGVKD. The CDR3 consists of 14 residues. The V end lost 6 bases, the J end lost 1 base, and 12 bases lay between the germline ends. DNA for the CDR3: TGTGCCATCAGCCTACAGGGCCCGAACACTGAAGCTTTCTTT. This codes for CAISLQGPNTEAFF.

The rearrangement joins TRBV18 to TRBJ1-1; possibly TRBD1 for D (6 bases). Between the trimmed V and J ends, which lost 5 bases and 0 bases, there was a span of 13 bases. The germline CDR1 and CDR2 sequences are KGHSH and LQKENI. The CDR3 sequence is 15 residues long. The CDR3 DNA sequence: TGTGCCAGCTCATTCTGGGACACCTTGAACACTGAAGCTTTCTTT. Its translation: CASSFWDTLNTEAFF.

V and J are TRBV7-8 and TRBJ1-4; maybe TRBD1 (5 bases). The germline V gene has CDR1 SGHVS and CDR2 FQNEAQ. This CDR3 comprises 15 residues. V was cut by 4 bases and J by 0 bases, with 9 bases left in between. CDR3 residues: CASSSQGATNEKLFF. In DNA form, the CDR3 reads TGTGCCAGCAGCTCTCAGGGAGCAACTAATGAAAAACTGTTTTTT.

The V and J genes are TRBV6-2 or TRBV6-3 and TRBJ2-2; tentatively, D is TRBD2 (6 bases). CDR1 and CDR2 from the germline V gene are MNHEY and SVGEGT. This CDR3 is built from 15 residues. Trimming shortened V by 2 bases and J by 6 bases, and 13 bases separated the two germline ends. The CDR3 protein is CASSYDPSAAGELFF. CDR3 DNA: TGTGCCAGCAGTTACGACCCTAGCGCGGCCGGGGAGCTGTTTTTT.

The V gene is TRBV11-2, the J gene TRBJ1-2; D unresolved. Trimming removed 5 bases from V and 12 bases from J, with 13 bases in between. Per germline, CDR1 SGHAT and CDR2 FQNNGV. There are 11 residues in the CDR3. The CDR3 bases are TGTGCCAGCAGCCCCAATCCCCGTCACACCTTC. Protein sequence: CASSPNPRHTF. The full variable domain, in which reference TRBV11-2 and TRBJ1-2 provide the parts outside the CDR3, is EAGVAQSPRYKIIEKRQSVAFWCNPISGHATLYWYQQILGQGPKLLIQFQNNGVVDDSQLPKDRFSAERLKGVDSTLKIQPAKLEDSAVYLCASSPNPRHTFGSGTRLTVV.

The chain carries TRBV6-5 and TRBJ2-1, with TRBD2 identical over 8 bases. CDR3 size: 15 residues. The junction had 11 bases not matched to a gene; V was cut back by 6 bases and J by 7 bases. Germline values: CDR1 MNHEY, CDR2 SVGAGI. CDR3 sequence (DNA): TGTGCCAGCAGCCCCGGGACTAGGGCATATAATGAGCAGTTCTTC. This codes for CASSPGTRAYNEQFF.

This chain links TRBV27 with TRBJ1-1; perhaps TRBD1 as D (5 bases). The germline V gene has CDR1 MNHEY and CDR2 SMNVEV (reference sequence). The CDR3 is 15 amino acids. Trimming stripped 5 bases from V and 2 bases from J, with 15 bases between. The DNA for the CDR3 is TGTGCCAGCAGTCCTCACACGGGGGTAAACACTGAAGCTTTCTTT. Protein: CASSPHTGVNTEAFF.

The V gene is TRBV5-4, the J gene TRBJ2-1; unclear D gene. Germline CDR1 reads SGHNT; CDR2 reads YYREEE (reference sequence). The CDR3 covers 13 residues. Trimming took off 1 base at V and 6 bases at J, with 8 bases between the two ends. This CDR3 reads CASSLPAPNEQFF. CDR3 in DNA: TGTGCCAGCAGCTTGCCGGCGCCCAATGAGCAGTTCTTC.

The chain employs TRBV20-1 and TRBJ1-2; D not certain. Per germline, CDR1 DFQATT and CDR2 SNEGSKA (reference sequence). V was cut by 3 bases and J by 7 bases, with 12 bases left in between. The CDR3 has 12 residues. The DNA for the CDR3 is TGCAGTGCTAGTAGTGATTTGGGTGGCTACACCTTC. This translates into CSASSDLGGYTF.

V and J are TRBV18 and TRBJ2-7; no clear D gene. Germline-derived CDR1 and CDR2 are KGHSH and LQKENI. The ends were cut back, 3 bases at V and 0 bases at J, with 9 bases in the middle. This CDR3 comprises 14 residues. The DNA of the CDR3 is TGTGCCAGCTCACCTACTTCAAGCTCCTACGAGCAGTACTTC. Amino acid sequence: CASSPTSSSYEQYF.

The chain is built from TRBV11-3 and TRBJ1-1; tentative D call: TRBD1 (5 bases). Trimming removed 2 bases from V and 2 bases from J, with 9 bases in between. Germline V gene lookup returns CDR1 SGHNT and CDR2 YENEEA. The CDR3 totals 14 residues. This CDR3 is CASSLSRGNTEAFF. The CDR3 DNA sequence: TGTGCCAGCAGCTTATCTAGGGGAAACACTGAAGCTTTCTTT. The whole variable domain, remainder taken from reference TRBV11-3 and TRBJ1-1, is EAGVVQSPRYKIIEKKQPVAFWCNPISGHNTLYWYLQNLGQGPELLIRYENEEAVDDSQLPKDRFSAERLKGVDSTLKIQPAELGDSAVYLCASSLSRGNTEAFFGQGTRLTVV.

This clone was counted a single time. This sequence joins TRBV6-5 and TRBJ1-4, with D unresolved. CDR3 size: 13 residues. V was trimmed by 6 bases and J by 7 bases, leaving 12 bases between them. Looked up from germline, CDR1 is MNHEY and CDR2 is SVGAGI. The CDR3 here is CASSPSFSEKLFF. The CDR3 DNA is TGTGCCAGCAGCCCCAGCTTTAGTGAAAAACTGTTTTTT.

The chain links TRBV6-1 to TRBJ1-4, with 7 nucleotides matching TRBD1. The CDR3 extends over 17 amino acids. The germline gives CDR1 MNHNS, CDR2 SASEGT. The trim removed 3 bases at V and 11 bases at J, leaving 18 bases unmatched. CDR3 in DNA: TGTGCCAGCAGTGAGAGTTCAAGGGGACAGACCTTCAAGAAACTGTTTTTT. Encoded protein: CASSESSRGQTFKKLFF.

The chain uses TRBV5-4 and TRBJ2-7; 9 nucleotides line up with TRBD1. CDR3 length: 15 amino acids. J gave up 2 bases and V 3 bases, and 6 bases lay outside the gene matches. The germline V gene encodes CDR1 SGHNT and CDR2 YYREEE (reference sequence). CDR3 bases: TGTGCCAGCAGCTCCCGGACAGGGGCCACCTACGAGCAGTACTTC. It codes for CASSSRTGATYEQYF.

In its sample, this clone was seen once. The chain combines TRBV27 with TRBJ1-6, with 8 bases aligning to TRBD1. The length of the CDR3 is 15 residues. V lost 5 bases, J lost 5 bases, and 5 bases stayed unmatched. CDR1 is MNHEY, CDR2 SMNVEV, per germline (reference sequence). The CDR3: CASSIRTGHNSPLHF. CDR3 nucleotides: TGTGCCAGCAGTATCCGGACAGGGCATAATTCACCCCTCCACTTT.

The chain joins TRBV25-1 to TRBJ1-1; a weak D match, TRBD1 (5 bases). Looked up from germline, CDR1 is MGHDK and CDR2 is SYGVNS. Trimming removed 4 bases from V and 8 bases from J, with 14 bases in between. The CDR3 consists of 13 residues. CDR3 nucleotide sequence: TGTGCCAGCAGTGCGGGACTTTTCTCGGAAGCTTTCTTT. It encodes CASSAGLFSEAFF.

The chain joins TRBV28 to TRBJ2-7; 8 bases agree with TRBD1. The CDR3 totals 17 residues. V lost 2 bases to trimming and J lost 3 bases; unmatched junction nucleotides: 12. Germline V gene sequence: CDR1 MDHEN, CDR2 SYDVKM. The CDR3, as DNA: TGTGCCAGCAGTTTAATTGCGGAGACAGGGGTCGGCTACGAGCAGTACTTC. As protein: CASSLIAETGVGYEQYF.

The chain couples TRBV16 to TRBJ2-3; 7 bases fit TRBD2. The CDR3 spans 13 residues. CDR1 is KGHSY, CDR2 FQNENV, per germline. The ends lost 5 bases at V and 6 bases at J; junction bases unmatched: 5. The chain's CDR3 is CASSVGAGDTQYF. The CDR3 DNA is TGTGCCAGCAGCGTGGGAGCGGGGGATACGCAGTATTTT.

The sample holds one count of this clone. V usage is TRBV6-5 and J usage is TRBJ1-5; D may be TRBD1 (6 bases). Germline CDR1 is MNHEY and CDR2 is SVGAGI. The length of the CDR3 is 13 residues. Trimming stripped 5 bases from V and 1 base from J, with 6 bases between. The CDR3 DNA follows: TGTGCCAGCAGTACAGGGAGCAATCAGCCCCAGCATTTT. Amino acid sequence: CASSTGSNQPQHF.

This clone was counted once. The genes are TRBV28 and TRBJ1-5, with D unresolved. Trimming removed 6 bases at V and 1 base at J, with 10 bases between. Per the germline V gene, CDR1 is MDHEN and CDR2 is SYDVKM. CDR3 length: 14 amino acids. The CDR3 here is CASRTPDSNQPQHF. DNA for the CDR3: TGTGCCAGCAGGACACCTGACAGCAATCAGCCCCAGCATTTT.

The gene calls are TRBV28 and TRBJ2-3; D unclear. The germline CDR1 and CDR2 sequences are MDHEN and SYDVKM. The CDR3 is made up of 13 amino acids. Deletions cut 3 bases from V and 6 bases from J, with 10 bases between. The CDR3, as DNA: TGTGCCAGCAGTTTCCCGGGTGGTGATACGCAGTATTTT. Protein: CASSFPGGDTQYF.

This clone has a single count. The J gene is TRBJ2-7, the V gene TRBV5-5; D unclear. Trimming took 4 bases from V and 6 from J, leaving 11 bases between them. CDR1 SGHKS and CDR2 YYEKEE come from the germline V gene (reference sequence). The CDR3 totals 12 residues. CDR3 residues: CASSPDYFEQYF. The CDR3 nucleotides are TGTGCCAGCAGCCCCGATTACTTCGAGCAGTACTTC.

The V and J genes are TRBV13 and TRBJ2-1; the D gene could be TRBD1 or TRBD2 (7 bases each). V lost 5 bases and J lost 5, with 19 bases in between. The germline V gene has CDR1 PRHDT and CDR2 FYEKMQ (reference sequence). CDR3 size: 16 residues. CDR3 protein: CASSPSGQGGNNEQFF. CDR3 nucleotide sequence: TGTGCCAGCAGCCCCTCGGGCCAGGGGGGGAACAATGAGCAGTTCTTC.

In DNA form, the CDR3 reads TGTGCCAGCAGCCTCGGCCGGGCCCCCTACAATGAGCAGTTCTTC. Protein: CASSLGRAPYNEQFF. The V call is TRBV7-8, the J call TRBJ2-1; unclear D gene. CDR3 length equals 15 residues. The germline V and J ends were trimmed by 5 bases and 2 bases, with 13 bases remaining between them. CDR1 is SGHVS, CDR2 FQNEAQ, per germline.

V gene TRBV6-5 combines with J gene TRBJ1-5, with D hard to call. The CDR3 totals 14 residues. Trimming shortened V by 8 bases and J by 0 bases, and 11 bases separated the two germline ends. Germline V gene data show CDR1 as MNHEY and CDR2 as SVGAGI. The CDR3 here is CASHVAYSNQPQHF. CDR3 in DNA: TGTGCCAGCCACGTAGCCTATAGCAATCAGCCCCAGCATTTT.